Shown below are 21 T cell receptor beta chains from a single sample sequenced in a study of regulatory T cells in long-lasting Graves disease. In building TCR beta libraries, iRepertoire HTBI primers were used together with Arm-PCR of CDR3 regions. TCRdb itself ran the multiplex PCR reads through MiXCR, one entry per CDR3 protein. The table includes a few hundred thousand distinct CDR3 sequences, over 15% detected once. Time point noted: newly diagnosed GD, antithyroid drugs for less than 3 months. The TCR library used RNA extracted from PBMCs. These data also formed part of another study, on T cells in Graves' hyperthyroidism and ophthalmopathy.

Sequenced here: peripheral blood mononuclear cells (PBMCs), sampled at new diagnosis, from a patient treated with antithyroid drugs. The receptors derive from a man aged 40-49 years with Graves disease.

The rearrangement uses TRBV5-5 and TRBJ2-2; D ambiguous. The CDR3 covers 16 residues. The germline gives CDR1 SGHKS, CDR2 YYEKEE (reference sequence). The V and J ends lost 3 bases and 4 bases respectively, with 16 bases between them. The CDR3 DNA follows: TGTGCCAGCAGCTCAGCCGAGTCGGACGCCACCGGGGAGCTGTTTTTT. The encoded protein is CASSSAESDATGELFF.

This clonotype was observed a handful of times. The rearrangement uses TRBV5-1 and TRBJ2-7; 7 bases fit TRBD1. V was pared by 4 bases and J by 3 bases, with 10 bases of the junction left unmatched. CDR3 length equals 15 residues. The germline V gene has CDR1 SGHRS and CDR2 YFSETQ. This chain's CDR3 is CASSTGDLEIYEQYF. CDR3 bases: TGCGCCAGCAGCACAGGGGACCTAGAAATCTACGAGCAGTACTTC.

Ten or more counts support this clonotype. The chain combines TRBV5-1 with TRBJ2-3; 9 nucleotides line up with TRBD1. The J segment lost 4 bases and the V segment lost 5 bases, leaving 8 bases of the junction unmatched. CDR1 is SGHRS, CDR2 YFSETQ, per germline. The CDR3 is 15 residues long. CDR3 in DNA: TGCGCCAGCAGGTCTCGGGACAGGGATGCAGATACGCAGTATTTT. Protein sequence: CASRSRDRDADTQYF.

The chain is built from TRBV18 and TRBJ2-3; TRBD1 matches 9 bases. The CDR3 is 15 amino acids. CDR1 and CDR2 from the germline V gene are KGHSH and LQKENI. Losses at the gene ends were 3 bases for V and 2 bases for J; bases not matched to a gene: 3. In DNA form, the CDR3 reads TGTGCCAGCTCACCGGGACAGGGAGTCACAGATACGCAGTATTTT. Its protein product is CASSPGQGVTDTQYF.

The chain joins TRBV12-3 or TRBV12-4 to TRBJ2-7; D might be TRBD2 (6 bases). This CDR3 is 14 amino acids long. Trimming removed 6 bases from V and 0 bases from J, with 12 bases in between. CDR3 sequence reads: CASRKEGGSYEQYF. CDR3 bases: TGTGCCAGCAGGAAGGAGGGCGGCTCCTACGAGCAGTACTTC.

V gene TRBV6-1 combines with J gene TRBJ1-1; D is uncertain. Per the germline V gene, CDR1 is MNHNS and CDR2 is SASEGT. The V gene lost 7 bases and the J gene lost 0 bases, with 15 bases spanning the gap. There are 15 residues in the CDR3. Here the CDR3 reads CASIPFPAVNTEAFF. In DNA form, the CDR3 reads TGTGCCAGCATTCCATTCCCAGCGGTGAACACTGAAGCTTTCTTT.

Only a few counts were recorded for this clonotype. V is TRBV29-1 and J is TRBJ2-2; the D gene is possibly TRBD2 (5 bases). Trimming cost V 4 bases and J 6 bases, with 15 bases left between them. The CDR3 is 14 residues long. The germline gives CDR1 SQVTM, CDR2 ANQGSEA. The CDR3 loop reads CSVGGYEWAGELFF. CDR3 bases: TGCAGCGTTGGAGGGTATGAGTGGGCCGGGGAGCTGTTTTTT.

At least ten counts were recorded for this clonotype. The V and J genes are TRBV28 and TRBJ2-5; D is perhaps TRBD2 (6 bases). CDR3 length: 12 residues. The germline CDR1 and CDR2 sequences are MDHEN and SYDVKM. The V and J ends lost 10 bases and 1 base respectively, with 10 bases between them. In DNA form, the CDR3 reads TGTGCCACTCTGGGGGGCCAAGAGACCCAGTACTTC. It specifies CATLGGQETQYF. The full variable domain, in which reference TRBV28 and TRBJ2-5 provide the parts outside the CDR3, is DVKVTQSSRYLVKRTGEKVFLECVQDMDHENMFWYRQDPGLGLRLIYFSYDVKMKEKGDIPEGYSVSREKKERFSLILESASTNQTSMYLCATLGGQETQYFGPGTRLLVL.

This chain uses TRBV4-3 with TRBJ2-7, with 7 positions matching TRBD2. The trim removed 2 bases at V and 9 bases at J, leaving 16 bases unmatched. Germline V CDR1 and CDR2: LGHNA, YSLEER. The CDR3 is 16 residues long. Here the CDR3 reads CASSQSMGRATGGQYF. In DNA form, the CDR3 reads TGCGCCAGCAGCCAAAGTATGGGGAGGGCGACCGGCGGGCAGTACTTC.

There are a few counts of this clonotype. The chain employs TRBV7-9 and TRBJ2-1; 11 bases are a match to TRBD2. Germline V gene lookup returns CDR1 SEHNR and CDR2 FQNEAQ (reference sequence). The ends lost 5 bases at V and 0 bases at J; junction bases unmatched: 9. The CDR3 consists of 18 residues. CDR3 in amino acids: CASSQTRSGGASYNEQFF. CDR3 sequence (DNA): TGTGCCAGCAGCCAAACCCGTAGCGGGGGGGCCTCCTACAATGAGCAGTTCTTC.

This clonotype was counted many times. This chain links TRBV18 with TRBJ2-6; D remains ambiguous. V gave up 8 bases and J gave up 0 bases, with 8 bases separating them. The CDR3 is 14 residues long. The germline CDR1 and CDR2 sequences are KGHSH and LQKENI. CDR3 nucleotide sequence: TGTGCCAGCAGCCCCAACTCTGGGGCCAACGTCCTGACTTTC. Protein: CASSPNSGANVLTF.

The chain links TRBV27 to TRBJ2-7, with TRBD2 as a possible D gene (7 bases). The CDR3 runs 14 residues. Trimming took 5 bases from V and 9 from J, leaving 20 bases between them. CDR1 MNHEY and CDR2 SMNVEV come from the germline V gene (reference sequence). The CDR3 is CASSPSGGPVLQYF. CDR3 coding DNA: TGTGCCAGCAGTCCGTCGGGGGGCCCCGTGCTGCAGTACTTC.

The chain recombines TRBV11-2 with TRBJ2-3; TRBD2 aligns across 11 bases. Germline values: CDR1 SGHAT, CDR2 FQNNGV. The CDR3 is 16 residues long. V lost 3 bases and J lost 8; bases outside the gene matches: 10. CDR3 DNA: TGTGCCAGCAGCTTGAGATTAGCGGGGGGGCCTGGTACGCAGTATTTT. This gives the protein CASSLRLAGGPGTQYF.

This clonotype appeared many times. The chain couples TRBV20-1 to TRBJ2-7; D may correspond to TRBD1 or TRBD2 (5 bases each). This CDR3 is built from 15 residues. Germline assignment: CDR1 DFQATT and CDR2 SNEGSKA (reference sequence). V was shortened by 0 bases and J by 6 bases, with 18 bases between the two germline ends. CDR3 residues: CSARDTRGWGREQYF. The CDR3 DNA reads TGCAGTGCTAGAGACACGAGGGGTTGGGGACGCGAGCAGTACTTC.

This clonotype was counted at least ten times. This chain connects TRBV7-2 to TRBJ1-5, with unresolved D. V lost 5 bases, J lost 4 bases, and 21 bases lay in between. Germline CDR1 SGHTA, CDR2 FQGNSA. The CDR3 totals 17 residues. In DNA form, the CDR3 reads TGTGCCAGCAGCCTAGAAACCCCGGGCCTTACTAATCAGCCCCAGCATTTT. Amino acids: CASSLETPGLTNQPQHF.

In its sample, this clonotype was seen many times. This rearrangement joins TRBV6-2 or TRBV6-3 to TRBJ1-4; D not resolved. V was cut by 0 bases and J by 8 bases, with 13 bases left in between. There are 15 residues in the CDR3. Looked up from germline, CDR1 is MNHEY and CDR2 is SVGEGT. The DNA of the CDR3 is TGTGCCAGCAGTTACTCTTGGAGGGATGCGGAAAAACTGTTTTTT. This sequence encodes CASSYSWRDAEKLFF.

This clonotype was seen more than once but under ten times. This rearrangement joins TRBV19 to TRBJ1-1; D is possibly TRBD1 (5 bases). CDR1 is LNHDA, CDR2 SQIVND, per germline (reference sequence). V shed 9 bases and J shed 4 bases, with 15 bases lying between them. The CDR3 has 13 amino acids. The CDR3 DNA reads as TGTGCCAGCAGAGGTCGTGGGGGCACTGAAGCTTTCTTT. It specifies CASRGRGGTEAFF.

The chain combines TRBV29-1 with TRBJ2-3; 9 nucleotides line up with TRBD2. Trimming at V came to 4 bases and at J to 4 bases, leaving 9 bases not matched to a gene. The CDR3 length is 15 residues. Germline V lookup: CDR1 SQVTM, CDR2 ANQGSEA. CDR3 residues: CSVASSSGESDTQYF. CDR3 coding DNA: TGCAGCGTTGCCTCGTCTAGCGGGGAATCAGATACGCAGTATTTT.

This clonotype was recorded a few times. The chain recombines TRBV5-1 with TRBJ1-4, with D perhaps matching TRBD1 (5 bases). CDR1 is SGHRS and CDR2 is YFSETQ in the germline V gene. The ends were cut back, 3 bases at V and 7 bases at J, with 16 bases in the middle. The CDR3 length is 15 residues. The CDR3 DNA is TGCGCCAGCAGCTCGCAGGGCGGGGATGGTGAAAAACTGTTTTTT. It codes for CASSSQGGDGEKLFF. The entire variable domain, with the rest obtained from reference TRBV5-1 and TRBJ1-4, is as follows: KAGVTQTPRYLIKTRGQQVTLSCSPISGHRSVSWYQQTPGQGLQFLFEYFSETQRNKGNFPGRFSGRQFSNSRSEMNVSTLELGDSALYLCASSSQGGDGEKLFFGSGTQLSVL.

The chain carries TRBV27 and TRBJ2-2, with TRBD2 matching over 10 bases. The CDR3 sequence is 16 residues long. Germline trimming cut 5 bases from V and 1 base from J; bases unmatched to any gene: 4. The germline gives CDR1 MNHEY, CDR2 SMNVEV (reference sequence). In nucleotides, the CDR3 is TGTGCCAGCAGTACTAGACTAGCGGGGAACACCGGGGAGCTGTTTTTT. Its protein product is CASSTRLAGNTGELFF.

Notes on this clonotype: This likely came from a read error, as a far larger clone is one base away. The rearrangement joins TRBV11-2 to TRBJ1-1, with no clear D. The CDR3 extends over 15 amino acids. Germline V lookup: CDR1 SGHAT, CDR2 FQNNGV. The CDR3 reads CASRLAYFTESEAFF. CDR3 coding DNA: TGTGCCAGCAGGTTAGCATATTTCACAGAATCTGAAGCTTTCTTT.